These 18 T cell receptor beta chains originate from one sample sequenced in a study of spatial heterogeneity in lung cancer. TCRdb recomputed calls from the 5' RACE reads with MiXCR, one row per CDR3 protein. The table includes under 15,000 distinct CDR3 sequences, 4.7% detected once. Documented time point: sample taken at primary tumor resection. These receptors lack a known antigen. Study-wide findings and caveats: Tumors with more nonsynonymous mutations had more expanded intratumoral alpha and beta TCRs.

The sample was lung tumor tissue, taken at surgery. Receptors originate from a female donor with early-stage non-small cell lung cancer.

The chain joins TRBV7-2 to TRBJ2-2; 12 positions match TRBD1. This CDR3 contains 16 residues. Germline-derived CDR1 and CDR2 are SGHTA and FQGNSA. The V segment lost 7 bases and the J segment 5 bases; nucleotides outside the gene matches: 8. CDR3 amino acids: CASTPPGQGATGELFF. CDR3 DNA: TGTGCCAGCACCCCACCGGGACAGGGGGCAACCGGGGAGCTGTTTTTT.

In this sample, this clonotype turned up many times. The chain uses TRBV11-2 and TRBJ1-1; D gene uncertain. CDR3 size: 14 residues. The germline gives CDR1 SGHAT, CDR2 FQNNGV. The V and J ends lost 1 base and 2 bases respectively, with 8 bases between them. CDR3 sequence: CASSLGRGNTEAFF. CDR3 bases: TGTGCCAGCAGCTTAGGGCGGGGAAACACTGAAGCTTTCTTT.

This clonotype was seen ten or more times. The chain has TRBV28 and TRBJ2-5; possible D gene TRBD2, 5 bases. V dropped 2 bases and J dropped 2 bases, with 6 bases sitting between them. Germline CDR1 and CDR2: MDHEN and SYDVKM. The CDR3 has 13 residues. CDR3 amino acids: CASSLRTQETQYF. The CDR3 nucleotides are TGTGCCAGCAGTTTAAGGACTCAAGAGACCCAGTACTTC.

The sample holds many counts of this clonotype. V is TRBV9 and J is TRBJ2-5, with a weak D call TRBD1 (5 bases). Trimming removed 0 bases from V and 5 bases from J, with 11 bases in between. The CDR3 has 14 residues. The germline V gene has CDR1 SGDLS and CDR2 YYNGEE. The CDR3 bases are TGTGCCAGCAGCGTAGGAAGGGGCAGCGAGACCCAGTACTTC. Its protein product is CASSVGRGSETQYF.

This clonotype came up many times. The DNA for the CDR3 is TGTGCCTGGAGCGATACGGGACAGGGAGTCTCTGGCTACACCTTC. Amino acid sequence: CAWSDTGQGVSGYTF. This chain links TRBV30 with TRBJ1-2; 9 nucleotides agree with TRBD1. Losses at the gene ends were 3 bases for V and 7 bases for J; bases not matched to a gene: 12. Germline loops: CDR1 GTSNPN, CDR2 SVGIG (reference sequence). The CDR3 covers 15 residues.

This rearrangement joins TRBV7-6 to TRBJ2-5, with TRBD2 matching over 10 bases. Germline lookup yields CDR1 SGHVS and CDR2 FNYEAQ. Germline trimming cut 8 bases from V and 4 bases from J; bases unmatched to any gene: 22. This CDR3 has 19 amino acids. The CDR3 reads CASFHPGPSGGAGPETQYF. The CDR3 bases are TGTGCCAGCTTCCACCCTGGTCCTAGCGGGGGCGCTGGCCCAGAGACCCAGTACTTC.

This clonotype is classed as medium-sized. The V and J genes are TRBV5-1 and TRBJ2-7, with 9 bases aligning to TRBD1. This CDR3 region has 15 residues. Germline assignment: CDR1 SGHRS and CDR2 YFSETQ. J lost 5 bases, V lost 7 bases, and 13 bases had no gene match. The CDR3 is CASGRGTGNVNEQYF. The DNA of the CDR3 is TGCGCCAGCGGTCGAGGGACAGGGAATGTCAACGAGCAGTACTTC. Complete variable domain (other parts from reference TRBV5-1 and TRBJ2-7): KAGVTQTPRYLIKTRGQQVTLSCSPISGHRSVSWYQQTPGQGLQFLFEYFSETQRNKGNFPGRFSGRQFSNSRSEMNVSTLELGDSALYLCASGRGTGNVNEQYFGPGTRLTVT.

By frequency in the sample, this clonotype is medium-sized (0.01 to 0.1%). The chain's CDR3 is CAISEFSGARVNPLGEQYF. CDR3 sequence (DNA): TGTGCCATCAGTGAGTTTTCCGGGGCCCGGGTTAACCCACTGGGGGAGCAGTACTTC. V usage is TRBV10-3 and J usage is TRBJ2-7; tentatively, D is TRBD1 or TRBD2 (5 bases each). Germline V CDR1 and CDR2: ENHRY, SYGVKD. This CDR3 is built from 19 residues. V was cut by 1 base and J by 7 bases, with 29 bases left in between.

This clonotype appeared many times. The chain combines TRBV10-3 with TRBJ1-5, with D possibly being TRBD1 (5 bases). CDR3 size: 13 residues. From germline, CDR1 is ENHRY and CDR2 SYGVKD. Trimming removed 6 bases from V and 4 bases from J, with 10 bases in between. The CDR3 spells CAISREGNQPQHF. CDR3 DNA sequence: TGTGCCATCAGCAGGGAAGGGAATCAGCCCCAGCATTTT.

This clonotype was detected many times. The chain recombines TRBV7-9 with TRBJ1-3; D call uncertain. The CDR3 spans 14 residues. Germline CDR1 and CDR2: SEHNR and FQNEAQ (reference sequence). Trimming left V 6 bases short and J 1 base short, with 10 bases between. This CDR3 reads CASSLRASGNTIYF. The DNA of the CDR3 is TGTGCCAGCAGTTTAAGGGCTTCTGGAAACACCATATATTTT.

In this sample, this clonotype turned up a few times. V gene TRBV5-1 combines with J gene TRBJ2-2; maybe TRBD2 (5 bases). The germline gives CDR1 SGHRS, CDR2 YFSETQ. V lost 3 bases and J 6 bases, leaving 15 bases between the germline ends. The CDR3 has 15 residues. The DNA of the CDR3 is TGCGCCAGCAGCTCATCGGAGGTACTGGCCGGGGAGCTGTTTTTT. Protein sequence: CASSSSEVLAGELFF.

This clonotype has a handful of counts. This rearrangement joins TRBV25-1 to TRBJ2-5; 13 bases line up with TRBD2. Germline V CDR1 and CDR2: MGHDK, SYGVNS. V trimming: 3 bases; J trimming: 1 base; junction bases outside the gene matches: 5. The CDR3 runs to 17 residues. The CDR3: CASSDEGTSGAQETQYF. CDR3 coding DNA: TGTGCCAGCAGTGACGAAGGGACTAGCGGGGCCCAAGAGACCCAGTACTTC.

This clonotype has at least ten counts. The CDR3 nucleotides read TGTGCCAGCAGCCCGACAATCACCCGGGACATTCAGTACTTC. Protein: CASSPTITRDIQYF. This chain uses TRBV2 with TRBJ2-4; D remains unclear. This CDR3 is built from 14 residues. Germline-derived CDR1 and CDR2 are SNHLY and FYNNEI. V was clipped by 6 bases and J by 8 bases, with 17 bases between them.

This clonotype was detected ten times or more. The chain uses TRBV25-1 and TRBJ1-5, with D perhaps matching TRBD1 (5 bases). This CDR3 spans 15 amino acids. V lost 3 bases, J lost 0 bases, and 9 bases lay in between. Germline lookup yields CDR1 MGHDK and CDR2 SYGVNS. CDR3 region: CASSDARDSNQPQHF. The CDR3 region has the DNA TGTGCCAGCAGTGATGCCAGGGATAGCAATCAGCCCCAGCATTTT.

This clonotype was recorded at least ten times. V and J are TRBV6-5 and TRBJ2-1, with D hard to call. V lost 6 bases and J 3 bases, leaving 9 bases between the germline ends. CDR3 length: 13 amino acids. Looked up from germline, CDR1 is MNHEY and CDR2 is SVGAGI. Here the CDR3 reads CASRNLYYNEQFF. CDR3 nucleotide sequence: TGTGCCAGCAGGAACCTCTACTACAATGAGCAGTTCTTC.

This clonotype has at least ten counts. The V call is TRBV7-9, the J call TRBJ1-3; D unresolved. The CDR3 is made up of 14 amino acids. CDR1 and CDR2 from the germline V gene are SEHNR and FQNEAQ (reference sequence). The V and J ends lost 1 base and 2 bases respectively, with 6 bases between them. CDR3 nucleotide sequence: TGTGCCAGCAGCTTAGGGGTTGCTGGAAACACCATATATTTT. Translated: CASSLGVAGNTIYF. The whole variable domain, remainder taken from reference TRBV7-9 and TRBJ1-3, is DTGVSQNPRHKITKRGQNVTFRCDPISEHNRLYWYRQTLGQGPEFLTYFQNEAQLEKSRLLSDRFSAERPKGSFSTLEIQRTEQGDSAMYLCASSLGVAGNTIYFGEGSWLTVV.

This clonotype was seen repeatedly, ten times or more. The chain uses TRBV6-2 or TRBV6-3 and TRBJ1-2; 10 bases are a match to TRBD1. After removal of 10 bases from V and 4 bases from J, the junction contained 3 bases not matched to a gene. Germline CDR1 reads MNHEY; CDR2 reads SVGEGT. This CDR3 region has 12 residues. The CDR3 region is CATRTGGYGYTF. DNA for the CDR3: TGTGCCACCCGGACAGGGGGCTATGGCTACACCTTC.

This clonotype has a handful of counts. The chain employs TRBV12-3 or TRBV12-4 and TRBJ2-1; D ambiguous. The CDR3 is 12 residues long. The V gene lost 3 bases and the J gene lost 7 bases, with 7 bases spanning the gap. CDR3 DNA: TGTGCCAGCAGTTTTTTCGAGAATGAGCAGTTCTTC. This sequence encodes CASSFFENEQFF.